This is a list of T cell receptor beta chains from one sample in a study of blood T cell repertoires in COVID-19. Libraries were prepared by immunoSEQ multiplex PCR; TCRdb keeps only in-frame clonotypes and omits some of them. Of 200,000 or so clones in the sample, around nine tenths were seen once. Sample: peripheral blood. These receptors originate from a man in his 70s with active or convalescent COVID-19. Each CDR3 is given with its conserved first and last residue. Fields, in order: CDR3 DNA, CDR3 protein, clone size, J gene, V gene, CDR3 length, D gene. D genes are given only for firm matches. A row's size may be missing; if present it is once, few, many or a size class.

CDR3nt: TGTGCCAGCAGCCAGATGGACAGCACTGAAGCTTTCTTT
CDR3aa: CASSQMDSTEAFF
abundance: .
j_gene: TRBJ1-1
v_gene: TRBV3-1/TRBV3-2
len: 13
d_gene: .

CDR3nt: TGTGCCAGCAGCGGGACAGGGGGCGGTTCACCCCTCCACTTT
CDR3aa: CASSGTGGGSPLHF
abundance: few
j_gene: TRBJ1-6
v_gene: TRBV28
len: 14
d_gene: TRBD1

CDR3nt: TGTGCCAGCAGCCTCAGATTACACTATGGCTACACCTTC
CDR3aa: CASSLRLHYGYTF
abundance: .
j_gene: TRBJ1-2
v_gene: TRBV14
len: 13
d_gene: .

CDR3nt: TGCGCCAGCAGCTTTCAGGGTGGGGGCGCAGGCACAGATACGCAGTATTTT
CDR3aa: CASSFQGGGAGTDTQYF
abundance: .
j_gene: TRBJ2-3
v_gene: TRBV4-1
len: 17
d_gene: .

CDR3nt: TGTGCCAGCTCACCACCGACGCGCGGGGGCAAAGTATACACAGATACGCAGTATTTT
CDR3aa: CASSPPTRGGKVYTDTQYF
abundance: .
j_gene: TRBJ2-3
v_gene: TRBV18
len: 19
d_gene: .

CDR3nt: TGTGCCAGCAGCTTAATTGGACAGGGGTTAGCCAAAAACATTCAGTACTTC
CDR3aa: CASSLIGQGLAKNIQYF
abundance: once
j_gene: TRBJ2-4
v_gene: TRBV5-4
len: 17
d_gene: TRBD1

CDR3nt: TGTGCCAGCAGCCGGACTAGCGTGTGGTTCTATGAGCAGTTCTTC
CDR3aa: CASSRTSVWFYEQFF
abundance: few
j_gene: TRBJ2-1
v_gene: TRBV6-2/TRBV6-3
len: 15
d_gene: TRBD2

CDR3nt: TGTGCCAGCAGGCCGACAGGGAGGAATTCACCCCTCCACTTT
CDR3aa: CASRPTGRNSPLHF
abundance: .
j_gene: TRBJ1-6
v_gene: TRBV6-5
len: 14
d_gene: TRBD1

CDR3nt: TGTGCCAGCAGCTTGGCTACAGGCGGGAACACTGAAGCTTTCTTT
CDR3aa: CASSLATGGNTEAFF
abundance: .
j_gene: TRBJ1-1
v_gene: TRBV5-4
len: 15
d_gene: .

CDR3nt: TGTGCCAGCAGTCCCCAAGGGGGGGGTACTAATGAAAAACTGTTTTTT
CDR3aa: CASSPQGGGTNEKLFF
abundance: .
j_gene: TRBJ1-4
v_gene: TRBV28
len: 16
d_gene: .

CDR3nt: TGTGCCAGCAACAGGGGACGGGATGAAAAACTGTTTTTT
CDR3aa: CASNRGRDEKLFF
abundance: .
j_gene: TRBJ1-4
v_gene: TRBV18
len: 13
d_gene: TRBD1

CDR3nt: TGTGCCAGCAGTTACCCAGTACGGGGTCCCGAGCAGTACTTC
CDR3aa: CASSYPVRGPEQYF
abundance: .
j_gene: TRBJ2-7
v_gene: TRBV6-6
len: 14
d_gene: .

CDR3nt: TGCGCCAGCAGCTTGGACGCGGATGTGGTGGACATTCAGTACTTC
CDR3aa: CASSLDADVVDIQYF
abundance: .
j_gene: TRBJ2-4
v_gene: TRBV5-1
len: 15
d_gene: .

CDR3nt: TGTGCCAGCAGCCCCGGACAGGGGCCAAATCAGCCCCAGCATTTT
CDR3aa: CASSPGQGPNQPQHF
abundance: .
j_gene: TRBJ1-5
v_gene: TRBV7-9
len: 15
d_gene: TRBD1

CDR3nt: TGTGCCAGCAGTTTATTCGACAGGGCCAGCGGGCAGTACTTC
CDR3aa: CASSLFDRASGQYF
abundance: .
j_gene: TRBJ2-7
v_gene: TRBV28
len: 14
d_gene: TRBD1

CDR3nt: TGCGCCAGCAGCTTGGCTGTGACAGGGTTTAACGAGCAGTACTTC
CDR3aa: CASSLAVTGFNEQYF
abundance: .
j_gene: TRBJ2-7
v_gene: TRBV5-1
len: 15
d_gene: TRBD1

CDR3nt: TGTGCCAGCAGCGTAGCCGTGACAGGGAAAAATGAAGCTTTCTTT
CDR3aa: CASSVAVTGKNEAFF
abundance: .
j_gene: TRBJ1-1
v_gene: TRBV9
len: 15
d_gene: TRBD1

CDR3nt: TGTGCCAGCTCATACATTGGACTAGCGGGAGTTGGTACCGGGGAGCTGTTTTTT
CDR3aa: CASSYIGLAGVGTGELFF
abundance: .
j_gene: TRBJ2-2
v_gene: TRBV18
len: 18
d_gene: TRBD2

CDR3nt: TGCGCCAGCAGCCGCGCCCCGGGGGGGGGCCTCTACAATGAGCAGTTCTTC
CDR3aa: CASSRAPGGGLYNEQFF
abundance: .
j_gene: TRBJ2-1
v_gene: TRBV5-1
len: 17
d_gene: TRBD2

CDR3nt: TGCAGCGCTAATTCAGGGCGGACTGAAGCTTTCTTT
CDR3aa: CSANSGRTEAFF
abundance: .
j_gene: TRBJ1-1
v_gene: TRBV29-1
len: 12
d_gene: .

CDR3nt: TGCGCCAGCAGCTTGACGGGAACTGAGCAGTTCTTC
CDR3aa: CASSLTGTEQFF
abundance: .
j_gene: TRBJ2-1
v_gene: TRBV5-1
len: 12
d_gene: .

CDR3nt: TGCAGTGTCGGGAATGAGCAGTTCTTC
CDR3aa: CSVGNEQFF
abundance: once
j_gene: TRBJ2-1
v_gene: TRBV20-1
len: 9
d_gene: .

CDR3nt: TGTGCCAGCAGTTCCCTACCCCGGGACAGGGAAGTTGTCTTC
CDR3aa: CASSSLPRDREVVF
abundance: .
j_gene: TRBJ2-1
v_gene: TRBV28
len: 14
d_gene: TRBD1